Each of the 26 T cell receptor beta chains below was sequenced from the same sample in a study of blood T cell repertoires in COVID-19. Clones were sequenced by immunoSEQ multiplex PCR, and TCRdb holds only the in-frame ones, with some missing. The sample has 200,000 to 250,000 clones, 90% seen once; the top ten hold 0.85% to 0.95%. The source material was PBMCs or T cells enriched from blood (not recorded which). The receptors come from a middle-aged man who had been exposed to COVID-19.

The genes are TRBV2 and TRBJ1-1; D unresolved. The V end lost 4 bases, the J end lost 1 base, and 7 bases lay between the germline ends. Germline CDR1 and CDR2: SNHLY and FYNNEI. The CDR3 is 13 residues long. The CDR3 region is CASSGNRNTEAFF. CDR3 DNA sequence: TGTGCCAGCAGTGGAAATAGGAACACTGAAGCTTTCTTT.

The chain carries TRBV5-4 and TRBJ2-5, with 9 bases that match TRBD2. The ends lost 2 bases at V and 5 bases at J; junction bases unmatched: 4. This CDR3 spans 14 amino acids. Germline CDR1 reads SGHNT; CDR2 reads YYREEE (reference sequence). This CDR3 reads CASSFRTSVETQYF. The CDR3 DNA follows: TGTGCCAGCAGCTTCAGGACTAGCGTCGAGACCCAGTACTTC.

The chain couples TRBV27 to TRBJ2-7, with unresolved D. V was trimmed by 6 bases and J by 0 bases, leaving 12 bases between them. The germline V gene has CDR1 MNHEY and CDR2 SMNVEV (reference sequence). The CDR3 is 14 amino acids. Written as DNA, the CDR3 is TGTGCCAGCAGCAGACTTCCTGGCTCCTACGAGCAGTACTTC. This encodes CASSRLPGSYEQYF.

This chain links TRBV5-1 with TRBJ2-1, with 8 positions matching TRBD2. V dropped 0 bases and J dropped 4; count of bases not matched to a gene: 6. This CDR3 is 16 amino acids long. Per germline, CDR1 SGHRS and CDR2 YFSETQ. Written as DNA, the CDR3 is TGCGCCAGCAGCTTGGCCCTGGGACTAGAGTACAATGAGCAGTTCTTC. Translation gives CASSLALGLEYNEQFF.

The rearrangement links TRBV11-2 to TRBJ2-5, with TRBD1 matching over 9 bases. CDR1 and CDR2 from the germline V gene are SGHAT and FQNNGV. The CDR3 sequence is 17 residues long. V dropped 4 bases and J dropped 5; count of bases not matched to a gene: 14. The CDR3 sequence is CASSSPRPGQGGETQYF. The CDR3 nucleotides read TGTGCCAGCAGCTCACCACGTCCGGGACAGGGAGGGGAGACCCAGTACTTC.

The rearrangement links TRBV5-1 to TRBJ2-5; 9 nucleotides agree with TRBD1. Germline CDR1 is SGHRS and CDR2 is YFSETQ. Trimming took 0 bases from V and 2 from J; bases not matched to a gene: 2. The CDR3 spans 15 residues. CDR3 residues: CASSLGDRGQETQYF. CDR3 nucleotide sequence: TGCGCCAGCAGCTTGGGAGACAGGGGGCAAGAGACCCAGTACTTC.

The CDR3 coding sequence is TGTGCCAGCAGTTCGTTCAGGTACAATGAGCAGTTCTTC. It yields the protein CASSSFRYNEQFF. The V gene is TRBV28, the J gene TRBJ2-1; D remains ambiguous. The germline V and J ends were trimmed by 4 bases and 4 bases, with 8 bases remaining between them. There are 13 residues in the CDR3. Germline lookup yields CDR1 MDHEN and CDR2 SYDVKM.

Here the CDR3 reads CASSLEGTSGRYEQFF. Written as DNA, the CDR3 is TGTGCCAGCAGCTTAGAGGGGACTAGCGGGAGGTATGAGCAGTTCTTC. The chain couples TRBV7-9 to TRBJ2-1; 15 bases fit TRBD2. Germline CDR1 SEHNR, CDR2 FQNEAQ (reference sequence). The V segment lost 1 base and the J segment 8 bases; nucleotides outside the gene matches: 3. CDR3 size: 16 residues.

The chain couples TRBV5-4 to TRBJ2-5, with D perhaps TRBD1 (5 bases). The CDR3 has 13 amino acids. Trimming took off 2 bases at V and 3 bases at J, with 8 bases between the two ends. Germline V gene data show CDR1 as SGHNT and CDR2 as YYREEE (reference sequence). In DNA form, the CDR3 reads TGTGCCAGCAGCTTTGCCAGGGAAGAGACCCAGTACTTC. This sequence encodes CASSFAREETQYF.

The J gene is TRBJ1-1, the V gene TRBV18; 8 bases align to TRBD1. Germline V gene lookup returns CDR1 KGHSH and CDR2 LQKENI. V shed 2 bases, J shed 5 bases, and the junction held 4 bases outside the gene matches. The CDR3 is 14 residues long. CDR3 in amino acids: CASSPGTGETEAFF. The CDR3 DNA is TGTGCCAGCTCACCAGGGACAGGAGAAACTGAAGCTTTCTTT.

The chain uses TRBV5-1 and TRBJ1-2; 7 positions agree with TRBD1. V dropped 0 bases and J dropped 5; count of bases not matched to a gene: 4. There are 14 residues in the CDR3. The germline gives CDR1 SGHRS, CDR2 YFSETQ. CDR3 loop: CASSLEQGIYGYTF. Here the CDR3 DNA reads TGCGCCAGCAGCTTGGAACAGGGGATTTATGGCTACACCTTC.

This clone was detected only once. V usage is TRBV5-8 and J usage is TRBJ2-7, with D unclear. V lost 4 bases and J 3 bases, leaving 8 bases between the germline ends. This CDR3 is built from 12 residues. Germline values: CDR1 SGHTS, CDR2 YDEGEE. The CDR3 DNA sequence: TGTGCCAGCAGCAAAGATAGCTACGAGCAGTACGTC. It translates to CASSKDSYEQYV.

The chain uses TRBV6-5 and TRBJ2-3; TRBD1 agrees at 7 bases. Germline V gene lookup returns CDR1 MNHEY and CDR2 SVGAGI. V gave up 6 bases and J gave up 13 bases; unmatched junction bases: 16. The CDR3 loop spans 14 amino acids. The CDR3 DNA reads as TGTGCCAGCAGCACAACAGGGGAGCGCGGTGGGAAGTATTTT. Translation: CASSTTGERGGKYF.

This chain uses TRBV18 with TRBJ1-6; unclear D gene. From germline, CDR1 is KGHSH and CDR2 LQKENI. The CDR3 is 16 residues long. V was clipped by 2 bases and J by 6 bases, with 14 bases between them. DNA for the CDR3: TGTGCCAGCTCACCAACCCAGGATGCCACTAATTCACCCCTCCACTTT. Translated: CASSPTQDATNSPLHF.

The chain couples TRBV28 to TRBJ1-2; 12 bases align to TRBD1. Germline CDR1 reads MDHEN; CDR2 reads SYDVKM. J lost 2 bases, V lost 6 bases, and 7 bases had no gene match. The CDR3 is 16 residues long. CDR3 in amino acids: CASRPGGQGANYGYTF. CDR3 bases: TGTGCCAGCAGACCTGGGGGACAGGGGGCCAACTATGGCTACACCTTC.

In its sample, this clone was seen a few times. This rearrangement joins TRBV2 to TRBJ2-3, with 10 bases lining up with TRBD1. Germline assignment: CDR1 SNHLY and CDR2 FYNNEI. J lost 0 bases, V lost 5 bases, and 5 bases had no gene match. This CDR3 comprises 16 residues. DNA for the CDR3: TGTGCCAGCAGTCCTAGGACAGGGGGGAGCACAGATACGCAGTATTTT. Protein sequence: CASSPRTGGSTDTQYF.

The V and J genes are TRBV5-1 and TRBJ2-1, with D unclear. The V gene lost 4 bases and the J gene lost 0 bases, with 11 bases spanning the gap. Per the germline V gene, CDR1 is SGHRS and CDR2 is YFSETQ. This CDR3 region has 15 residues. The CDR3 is CASSQQTSSYNEQFF. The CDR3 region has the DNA TGCGCCAGCAGCCAACAGACGAGCTCCTACAATGAGCAGTTCTTC. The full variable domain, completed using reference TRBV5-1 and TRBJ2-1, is KAGVTQTPRYLIKTRGQQVTLSCSPISGHRSVSWYQQTPGQGLQFLFEYFSETQRNKGNFPGRFSGRQFSNSRSEMNVSTLELGDSALYLCASSQQTSSYNEQFFGPGTRLTVL.

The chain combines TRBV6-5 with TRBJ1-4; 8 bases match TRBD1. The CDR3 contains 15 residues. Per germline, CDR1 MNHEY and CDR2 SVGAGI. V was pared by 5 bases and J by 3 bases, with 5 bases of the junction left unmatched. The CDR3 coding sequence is TGTGCCAGCAGTCCCCCGGGACAGGCTAATGAAAAACTGTTTTTT. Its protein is CASSPPGQANEKLFF.

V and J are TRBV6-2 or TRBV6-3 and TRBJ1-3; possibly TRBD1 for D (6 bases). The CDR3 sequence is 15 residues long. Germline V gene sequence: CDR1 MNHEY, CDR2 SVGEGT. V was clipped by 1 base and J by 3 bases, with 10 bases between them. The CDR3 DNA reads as TGTGCCAGCAGTTACTTGGACAGTGTTGGAAACACCATATATTTT. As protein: CASSYLDSVGNTIYF.

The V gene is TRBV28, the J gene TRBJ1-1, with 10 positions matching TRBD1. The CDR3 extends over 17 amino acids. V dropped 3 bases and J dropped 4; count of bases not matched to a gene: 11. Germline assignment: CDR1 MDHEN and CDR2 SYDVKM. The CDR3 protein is CASSFLGQGERGTEAFF. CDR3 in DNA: TGTGCCAGCAGTTTTCTCGGACAGGGGGAAAGGGGCACTGAAGCTTTCTTT.

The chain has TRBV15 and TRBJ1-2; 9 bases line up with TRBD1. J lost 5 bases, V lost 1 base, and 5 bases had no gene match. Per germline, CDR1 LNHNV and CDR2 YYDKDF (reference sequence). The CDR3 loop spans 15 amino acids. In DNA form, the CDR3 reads TGTGCCACCAGCAGAGCCCGACAGGGGGTTTATGGCTACACCTTC. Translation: CATSRARQGVYGYTF.

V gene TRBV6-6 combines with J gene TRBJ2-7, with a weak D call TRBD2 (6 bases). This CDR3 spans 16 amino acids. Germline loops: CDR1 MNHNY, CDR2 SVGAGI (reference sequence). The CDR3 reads CASSYQGLIPSNEQYV. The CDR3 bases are TGTGCCAGCAGTTATCAAGGACTAATTCCCTCCAACGAGCAGTACGTC.

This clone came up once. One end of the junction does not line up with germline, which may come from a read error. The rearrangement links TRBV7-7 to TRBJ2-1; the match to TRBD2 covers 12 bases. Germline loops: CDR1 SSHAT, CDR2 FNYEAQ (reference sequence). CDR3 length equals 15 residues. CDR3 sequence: CASSLGLAGYNEQFF. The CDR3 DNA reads TGTGCTAGCAGCTTAGGACTAGCGGGGTACAATGAGCAGTTCTTC.

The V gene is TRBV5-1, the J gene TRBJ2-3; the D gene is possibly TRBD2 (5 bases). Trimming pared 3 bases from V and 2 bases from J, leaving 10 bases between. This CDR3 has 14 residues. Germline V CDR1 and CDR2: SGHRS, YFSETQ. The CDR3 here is CASSSERHTDTQYF. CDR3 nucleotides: TGCGCCAGCAGCTCCGAGCGGCACACAGATACGCAGTATTTT. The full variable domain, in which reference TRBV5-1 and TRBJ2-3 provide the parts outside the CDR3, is KAGVTQTPRYLIKTRGQQVTLSCSPISGHRSVSWYQQTPGQGLQFLFEYFSETQRNKGNFPGRFSGRQFSNSRSEMNVSTLELGDSALYLCASSSERHTDTQYFGPGTRLTVL.

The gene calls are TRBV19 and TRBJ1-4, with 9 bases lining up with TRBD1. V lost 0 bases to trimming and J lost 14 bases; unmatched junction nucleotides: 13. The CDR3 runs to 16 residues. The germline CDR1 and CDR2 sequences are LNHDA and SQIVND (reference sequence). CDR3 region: CASSIDTPPGQGELFF. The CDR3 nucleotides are TGTGCCAGTAGTATAGATACTCCTCCGGGACAGGGCGAGCTGTTTTTT.

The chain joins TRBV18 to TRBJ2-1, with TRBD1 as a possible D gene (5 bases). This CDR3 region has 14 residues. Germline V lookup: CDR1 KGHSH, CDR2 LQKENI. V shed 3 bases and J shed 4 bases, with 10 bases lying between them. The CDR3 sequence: CASSPARTYNEQFF. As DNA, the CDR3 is TGTGCCAGCTCACCGGCACGGACATACAATGAGCAGTTCTTC.